A selection of T cell receptor beta chains follows, all from one sample in a study of T cell repertoires and HLA-DP antigens. Sequencing was performed with immunoSEQ multiplex PCR; in TCRdb, only in-frame clones are kept and a portion is missing. This sample has approximately 86,000 clones, with roughly nine tenths found just once. For these TCRs, the target antigens are not known. The sequencing sample was made of CD4+ T cells from PBMCs. The receptors here all came from a man aged 50 to 60 in good health and CMV-seronegative. Each CDR3 is given with its conserved first and last residue. Each record gives: D gene, clone size, J gene, V gene, CDR3 protein, CDR3 DNA. The D gene is left open where the match is weak. The size entry is marked missing in some rows and otherwise reads once, few, many or a size class.

>.|.|TRBJ1-1|TRBV29-1
CSVVAGSSTEAFF
TGCAGCGTTGTGGCGGGGAGTAGTACTGAAGCTTTCTTT
>.|.|TRBJ2-2|TRBV7-2
CASSLRRDTGELFF
TGTGCCAGCAGCTTAAGACGGGACACCGGGGAGCTGTTTTTT
>TRBD1|.|TRBJ2-3|TRBV5-1
CASRSGTGTDTQYF
TGCGCCAGCAGATCTGGGACAGGCACAGATACGCAGTATTTT
>TRBD1|.|TRBJ2-5|TRBV10-3
CAISTGGLGTQYF
TGTGCCATCAGTACAGGGGGCCTCGGGACCCAGTACTTC
>TRBD1|.|TRBJ1-6|TRBV19
CASRSRTGRSPLHF
TGTGCCAGTAGAAGTCGGACAGGGCGTTCACCCCTCCACTTT
>.|.|TRBJ2-5|TRBV23-1
CASSQSRGTGVQETQYF
TGCGCCAGCAGTCAATCCCGGGGGACCGGCGTACAAGAGACCCAGTACTTC
>.|.|TRBJ1-4|TRBV6-1
CASSEGTRREKLFF
TGTGCCAGCAGTGAAGGGACCCGGAGGGAAAAACTGTTTTTT
>.|.|TRBJ2-7|TRBV7-8
CASSHVAGAPYEQYF
TGTGCCAGCAGCCACGTTGCGGGGGCCCCCTACGAGCAGTACTTC
>.|.|TRBJ2-7|TRBV6-5
CASSPSGPTYEQYF
TGTGCCAGCAGCCCATCGGGCCCAACCTACGAGCAGTACTTC
>.|.|TRBJ1-2|TRBV27
CASSPRRGEYGYTF
TGTGCCAGCAGTCCTCGCAGGGGCGAATATGGCTACACCTTC
>.|.|TRBJ2-3|TRBV6-6
CASSYTRALSTDTQYF
TGTGCCAGCAGTTACACGCGGGCCCTGAGCACAGATACGCAGTATTTT
>TRBD2|.|TRBJ2-2|TRBV30
CAGRLAGLNTGELFF
TGTGCCGGTCGACTAGCGGGTTTAAATACCGGGGAGCTGTTTTTT
>TRBD1|.|TRBJ2-3|TRBV6-1
CASSVSGTGYPDTQYF
TGTGCCAGCAGTGTATCCGGGACAGGGTACCCAGATACGCAGTATTTT
>TRBD2|.|TRBJ2-7|TRBV5-4
CASSQAGGGSRQYF
TGTGCCAGCAGCCAAGCGGGAGGGGGGAGTAGGCAGTACTTC
>TRBD1|.|TRBJ2-7|TRBV4-3
CASSLGQGGSLGSYEQYF
TGCGCCAGCAGCCTTGGACAGGGGGGATCTTTGGGCTCCTACGAGCAGTACTTC
>.|.|TRBJ1-2|TRBV5-4
CASSVGQIYGYTF
TGTGCCAGCAGCGTTGGACAGATCTATGGCTACACCTTC
>.|.|TRBJ1-1|TRBV19
CASRATASYSNTEAFF
TGTGCCAGTAGGGCCACAGCATCCTATTCGAACACTGAAGCTTTCTTT
>.|once|TRBJ2-5|TRBV5-1
CASSRPGPGRETQYF
TGCGCCAGCAGCAGACCGGGGCCGGGCCGGGAGACCCAGTACTTC
>TRBD2|.|TRBJ2-1|TRBV6-6
CASSYPTSGRTNEQFF
TGTGCCAGCAGTTACCCGACTAGCGGGAGGACCAATGAGCAGTTCTTC
>.|few|TRBJ1-1|TRBV7-8
CASSADSLNTEAFF
TGTGCCAGCAGCGCAGACAGCCTCAACACTGAAGCTTTCTTT
>.|few|TRBJ1-1|TRBV2
CASSDRGATEAFF
TGTGCCAGCAGTGACAGGGGTGCCACTGAAGCTTTCTTT
>.|.|TRBJ2-6|TRBV15
CATSSRTANGELLTF
TGTGCCACCAGCAGCCGGACAGCGAACGGGGAACTCCTGACTTTC
>.|.|TRBJ1-1|TRBV29-1
CSVGQGKNTEAFF
TGCAGCGTTGGGCAGGGGAAAAACACTGAAGCTTTCTTT
>TRBD1|.|TRBJ2-7|TRBV6-5
CASRGQGPEQYF
TGTGCCAGCAGGGGACAGGGGCCCGAGCAGTACTTC
>TRBD2|.|TRBJ2-1|TRBV29-1
CSVLSGSSYNEQFF
TGCAGCGTTCTTAGCGGGAGTTCCTACAATGAGCAGTTCTTC
>.|.|TRBJ1-5|TRBV7-2
CASSLEGSNQPQHF
TGTGCCAGCAGCTTAGAAGGCTCCAATCAGCCCCAGCATTTT
>TRBD1|.|TRBJ1-2|TRBV5-4
CASSLEGQGTYGYTF
TGTGCCAGCAGCTTGGAGGGACAGGGGACCTATGGCTACACCTTC
>.|.|TRBJ1-1|TRBV5-1
CASSTEGRTNTEAFF
TGCGCCAGCAGTACTGAGGGCAGGACGAACACTGAAGCTTTCTTT
>TRBD1|.|TRBJ2-1|TRBV19
CASRSSGGEQFF
TGTGCCAGCCGTTCTTCAGGGGGTGAGCAGTTCTTC